Listed below are T cell receptor beta chains from one sample, sequenced in a study of T-cell reconstitution after alpha-beta-depleted transplantation in children. Via MiXCR, TCRdb re-called the PCR reads, giving one row per CDR3 protein. Here the sample spans roughly 300,000 distinct CDR3 sequences, 9.9% being singletons. The sequenced sample was PBMCs from the stem cell graft donor, obtained from the stem cell graft. The origin of the receptors is a human donor who donated a stem cell graft to a child with SCID. CDR3s include the opening cysteine and the closing phenylalanine or tryptophan. The D gene is left open where the match is weak. Where a row states a size, it is once, few, many or the class of an expanded clone; other rows omit it.

V gene	D gene	J gene	clone size	CDR3 DNA	CDR3 protein
TRBV6-6	NA	TRBJ2-7	NA	TGTGCCAGCAGTTACCGAGGGGGAGAGCAGTACTTC	CASSYRGGEQYF
TRBV7-6	NA	TRBJ2-5	NA	TGTGCCAGCATCCCTGGGGGCACGCAAGAGACCCAGTACTTC	CASIPGGTQETQYF
TRBV29-1	NA	TRBJ2-2	NA	TGCAGCGTTGACGGGGCTAGGGGGACCGGGGAGCTGTTTTTT	CSVDGARGTGELFF
TRBV11-2	TRBD1	TRBJ2-3	NA	TGTGCCAGCAGCTTACGGGGACAGGGGGCCATTAGCGCAGATACGCAGTATTTT	CASSLRGQGAISADTQYF
TRBV3-1	NA	TRBJ1-2	few	TGTGCCAGCAGCCAAGTGGGCACGACTAACTATGGCTACACCTTC	CASSQVGTTNYGYTF
TRBV7-9	NA	TRBJ2-3	many	TGTGCCAGCAGCCACGGGGGCTCTAGCACAGATACGCAGTATTTT	CASSHGGSSTDTQYF
TRBV7-2	NA	TRBJ2-3	many	TGTGCCAGCAGCCCCCAGGCTACGCAGTATTTT	CASSPQATQYF
TRBV12-3/TRBV12-4	TRBD2	TRBJ2-2	NA	TGTGCCAGCAGTTTAAGCGGGACCACCGGGGAGCTGTTTTTT	CASSLSGTTGELFF
TRBV7-9	NA	TRBJ2-2	many	TGTGCCAGCAGCTTAAGGGCCGGGGAGCTGTTTTTT	CASSLRAGELFF
TRBV5-1	NA	TRBJ2-5	few	TGCGCCAGCAGCTTGCTGCAGACGAGCCAAGAGACCCAGTACTTC	CASSLLQTSQETQYF
TRBV5-1	TRBD2	TRBJ2-5	NA	TGCGCCAGCAGCCGGGGACTAGCGGGGGCCCTGGGACAAGAGACCCAGTACTTC	CASSRGLAGALGQETQYF
TRBV3-1	TRBD2	TRBJ2-2	NA	TGTGCCAGCAGCCAAAGTTTCGAGCGGGGTTCCACCGGGGAGCTGTTTTTT	CASSQSFERGSTGELFF
TRBV15	TRBD1	TRBJ2-2	few	TGTGCCACCAGAGAGGACAGGGGGCCCGGGGAGCTGTTTTTT	CATREDRGPGELFF
TRBV24-1	NA	TRBJ2-5	few	TGTGCCACCAGTGGGGCGGGCCAAGAGACCCAGTACTTC	CATSGAGQETQYF
TRBV5-1	TRBD2	TRBJ2-3	few	TGCGCCAGCAGCCCTCTAGCGGGGGGTTCAGATACGCAGTATTTT	CASSPLAGGSDTQYF
TRBV6-2/TRBV6-3	NA	TRBJ2-1	many	TGTGCCAGCAGTTACTCGGGGTCCATGCAGTTCTTC	CASSYSGSMQFF
TRBV20-1	TRBD2	TRBJ2-3	NA	TGCAGCTGTAGTAGCGGGGGAGACACAGATACGCAGTATTTT	CSCSSGGDTDTQYF
TRBV24-1	NA	TRBJ2-7	few	TGTGCCACCAGTGATTCCCACCCAGGGGAGCAGTACTTC	CATSDSHPGEQYF
TRBV27	TRBD1	TRBJ1-2	NA	TGTGCCAGCAGTTTATTGGGGACAGGGCCGGGGGTTAACTATGGCTACACCTTC	CASSLLGTGPGVNYGYTF
TRBV2	TRBD2	TRBJ2-5	NA	TGTGCCAGCAGTGAAAGGGCGACTAGCCGGGAGACCCAGTACTTC	CASSERATSRETQYF
TRBV7-9	NA	TRBJ2-5	many	TGTGCCAGCAGCCTGACAATACAAGAGACCCAGTACTTC	CASSLTIQETQYF
TRBV5-1	NA	TRBJ2-3	many	TGCGCCAGCAGCTCCGCTTCGGACTGGATCTCGAGCACAGATACGCAGTATTTT	CASSSASDWISSTDTQYF
TRBV4-1	TRBD1	TRBJ2-7	few	TGCGCCAGCAGCCAAGATCCAACACAGGGGGCATTCAACGAGCAGTACTTC	CASSQDPTQGAFNEQYF
TRBV7-9	NA	TRBJ1-1	few	TGTGCCAGCAACCCACTGGGGGGGTTTCCTGAAGCTTTCTTT	CASNPLGGFPEAFF
TRBV27	NA	TRBJ1-2	NA	TGTGCCAGCAGTCCGGGTGGGACCGACTATGGCTACACCTTC	CASSPGGTDYGYTF
TRBV6-5	TRBD1	TRBJ1-2	few	TGTGCCAGCAGAATTACGACAGGGGGCGGCTACACCTTC	CASRITTGGGYTF
TRBV12-3/TRBV12-4	TRBD1	TRBJ1-1	many	TGTGCCAGCACCCCTGGGACAGGATTGAACACTGAAGCTTTCTTT	CASTPGTGLNTEAFF
TRBV5-1	NA	TRBJ2-1	NA	TGCGCCAGCAGCTCCCCTTCCGAGGGCAATGAGCAGTTCTTC	CASSSPSEGNEQFF
TRBV7-9	NA	TRBJ2-2	NA	TGTGCCAGCAGCCGGGGACTTTTGACCGGGGAGCTGTTTTTT	CASSRGLLTGELFF
TRBV12-3/TRBV12-4	TRBD1	TRBJ1-3	many	TGTGCCAGCAGCCCTTGGGGCAGGGGGTTATCTGGAAACACCATATATTTT	CASSPWGRGLSGNTIYF
TRBV29-1	TRBD1	TRBJ2-5	many	TGCAGCGTTGTCCGACAGGGGGCCCAAGAGACCCAGTACTTC	CSVVRQGAQETQYF
TRBV10-3	NA	TRBJ2-7	many	TGTGCCATCAGTGAGAGTGCATACGAGCAGTACTTC	CAISESAYEQYF
TRBV15	NA	TRBJ1-5	few	TGTGCCACCAGCAATTACAGGGCCGGGGGCAATCAGCCCCAGCATTTT	CATSNYRAGGNQPQHF
TRBV10-2	NA	TRBJ2-3	NA	TGCGCCAGCAGTTTCGGGACTCGCAATGGTCGGGCAGATACGCAGTATTTT	CASSFGTRNGRADTQYF
TRBV5-1	NA	TRBJ1-2	NA	TGCGCCAGCAGCTCGGACAGCGACTATGGCTACACCTTC	CASSSDSDYGYTF
TRBV14	NA	TRBJ1-2	few	TGTGCCAGCAGCCAAACGCATTGGACAACCTTGGGATATGGCTACACCTTC	CASSQTHWTTLGYGYTF
TRBV25-1	NA	TRBJ2-2	many	TGTGCCAGCAGTGCCTCGGTAAACACCGGGGAGCTGTTTTTT	CASSASVNTGELFF
TRBV7-9	NA	TRBJ2-1	many	TGTGCCAGCAGCTTGGAGGACCCTTTACCTGGGAATGAGCAGTTCTTC	CASSLEDPLPGNEQFF
TRBV7-8	NA	TRBJ2-1	many	TGTGCCAGCAGCTCTCGGGGTCCCTTCGATGAGCAGTTCTTC	CASSSRGPFDEQFF
TRBV5-1	NA	TRBJ1-1	many	TGCGCCAGCAGCTTGGACAGGGTAGTTACTGAAGCTTTCTTT	CASSLDRVVTEAFF
TRBV11-2	TRBD1	TRBJ2-4	few	TGTGCCAGCAGCTTAGAGGGCAGGGGGTTCTGGATAGCCAAAAACATTCAGTACTTC	CASSLEGRGFWIAKNIQYF
TRBV3-1	NA	TRBJ2-3	few	TGTGCCTCCTCCAAGCAGGTCCCGGGGACACATACGCAGTATTTT	CASSKQVPGTHTQYF
TRBV20-1	NA	TRBJ1-1	NA	TGCAGTGCTAGAGATAACTTGCAGGGGAAGGCGGGCACTGAAGCTTTCTTT	CSARDNLQGKAGTEAFF
TRBV10-3	NA	TRBJ1-1	NA	TGTGCCATCAGTGATGGACTAGGGTTCTCTGCCACTGAAGCTTTCTTT	CAISDGLGFSATEAFF
TRBV29-1	TRBD2	TRBJ2-7	NA	TGCAGCGTTGATCTTCAGGGAGGGCCAGGGGAGCAGTACTTC	CSVDLQGGPGEQYF
TRBV7-9	NA	TRBJ2-5	NA	TGTGCCAGCAGCCAATCCCCGGCCAGAGTGGGGACCCAGTACTTC	CASSQSPARVGTQYF
TRBV5-1	NA	TRBJ2-2	NA	TGCGCCAGCAGCTCCCCGGCAGGGACGGACACCGGGGAGCTGTTTTTT	CASSSPAGTDTGELFF
TRBV7-3	TRBD2	TRBJ2-7	few	TGTGCCAGCAGCCCGGGGGGGGACCGCGAGCAGTACTTC	CASSPGGDREQYF
TRBV7-9	NA	TRBJ1-4	few	TGTGCCAGCAGCTTGGGGGGAACTAATGAAAAACTGTTTTTT	CASSLGGTNEKLFF
TRBV6-5	NA	TRBJ1-1	few	TGTGCCAGCAGTTACTCGGGGGTTGTGAACACTGAAGCTTTCTTT	CASSYSGVVNTEAFF
TRBV2	TRBD1	TRBJ1-6	NA	TGTGCCAGCAGGATGGACAGGACTTATAATTCACCCCTCCACTTT	CASRMDRTYNSPLHF
TRBV19	NA	TRBJ2-7	NA	TGTGCCAGTAGTATAGCTGTCTCCTACGAGCAGTACTTC	CASSIAVSYEQYF
TRBV19	TRBD1	TRBJ2-7	NA	TGTGCCAGTAGTAAGTTTGGACAGGTCTCCTACGAGCAGTACTTC	CASSKFGQVSYEQYF
TRBV15	NA	TRBJ1-2	few	TGTGCCACCGTGGGGCCAGATGGGAACTATGGCTACACCTTC	CATVGPDGNYGYTF
TRBV20-1	NA	TRBJ1-3	NA	TGCAGTGCTAGAAATCTTCGGGGGAGTGGAAACACCATATATTTT	CSARNLRGSGNTIYF
TRBV24-1	NA	TRBJ2-2	once	TGTGCCACCAGTGATTCGATAGGGGGATACACCGGGGAGCTGTTTTTT	CATSDSIGGYTGELFF